The rows below give T cell receptor beta chains drawn from one sample of a study of HIV-infected patients and healthy controls. TCRdb fed the 5' RACE reads into MiXCR, producing one record per CDR3 protein. The table records about 67,000 distinct CDR3 sequences, roughly a sixth of them present only once. Sequencing was performed on CD4+ T cells from blood. Receptors were obtained from a human donor in good health. Both conserved end residues are part of each CDR3. The D gene is left open where the match is weak. The size entry is marked missing in some rows and otherwise reads once, few, many or a size class.

d_call | j_call | v_call | clone_size | cdr3_nt | cdr3_aa
TRBD1 | TRBJ1-5 | TRBV20-1 | few | TGCAGTGCTGGGGACAGGGGCCATCAGCCCCAGCATTTT | CSAGDRGHQPQHF
NA | TRBJ1-1 | TRBV6-2/TRBV6-3 | few | TGTGCCAGCACCTTGACAGGAATGAACACTGAAGCTTTCTTT | CASTLTGMNTEAFF
NA | TRBJ1-1 | TRBV2 | few | TGTGCCAGCAGGGCAAGGGTATCGAACACTGAAGCTTTCTTT | CASRARVSNTEAFF
TRBD1 | TRBJ2-3 | TRBV20-1 | many | TGCAGTGCTGGGACAGCAGATACGCAGTATTTT | CSAGTADTQYF
TRBD2 | TRBJ2-3 | TRBV5-4 | NA | TGTGCCAGCTCCTTACCGGGACTAGCGGGAAAAGATACGCAGTATTTT | CASSLPGLAGKDTQYF
NA | TRBJ1-4 | TRBV18 | NA | TGTGCCAGCTCACGCGAGCCAGGGGTTAATGAAAAACTGTTTTTT | CASSREPGVNEKLFF
NA | TRBJ2-7 | TRBV20-1 | NA | TGCAGTGCTCGCGCCATACTCTCCTACGAGCAGTACTTC | CSARAILSYEQYF
NA | TRBJ1-4 | TRBV6-2/TRBV6-3 | NA | TGTGCCAGCAACGACGGGGGCCGAGAAAAACTGTTTTTT | CASNDGGREKLFF
NA | TRBJ2-7 | TRBV6-2/TRBV6-3 | many | TGTGCCAGCAGTTACTCCCCCCACGAGCAGTACTTC | CASSYSPHEQYF
TRBD2 | TRBJ2-1 | TRBV6-6 | NA | TGTGCCAGCATCTCGGGGGGGTCCTACAATGAGCAGTTCTTC | CASISGGSYNEQFF
TRBD1 | TRBJ1-5 | TRBV20-1 | NA | TGCAGTGCTACCTCCCCCAGGGGGGGAGGCAATCAGCCCCAGCATTTT | CSATSPRGGGNQPQHF
NA | TRBJ1-1 | TRBV12-3/TRBV12-4 | few | TGTGCCAGCAAGACACCGAACACTGAAGCTTTCTTT | CASKTPNTEAFF
NA | TRBJ2-5 | TRBV7-9 | few | TGTGCCAGCAGCTTTGGGGGACAGACCCAGTACTTC | CASSFGGQTQYF
NA | TRBJ2-1 | TRBV4-2 | NA | TGTGCCAGCAGCGAAGGGGGGGGAGTCAATGAGCAGTTCTTC | CASSEGGGVNEQFF
TRBD1 | TRBJ1-1 | TRBV27 | few | TGTGCCAGCAGAAAAAGCCAGGGGGCGCGTACTGAAGCTTTCTTT | CASRKSQGARTEAFF
NA | TRBJ1-2 | TRBV20-1 | few | TGCAGTGCTATTCGGAAGAAAGGACACTATGGCTACACCTTC | CSAIRKKGHYGYTF
NA | TRBJ2-7 | TRBV27 | NA | TGTGCCAACAGTTTATTGAGGAGATTGAACGAGCAGTACTTC | CANSLLRRLNEQYF
NA | TRBJ1-6 | TRBV20-1 | NA | TGCAGTGCTAGTAGGGCTCGGCAGGGGCGAACCAATTCACCCCTCCACTTT | CSASRARQGRTNSPLHF
NA | TRBJ2-1 | TRBV21-1 | NA | TGTGCCAGCAGCAAAGGTTCAGGGGACGATCATGAGCAGTTCTTC | CASSKGSGDDHEQFF
TRBD2 | TRBJ2-7 | TRBV7-2 | many | TGTGCCAGCAGCCCTAGCGGAAGCTCCTACGAGCAGTACTTC | CASSPSGSSYEQYF
NA | TRBJ2-5 | TRBV10-2 | many | TGCGCCAGCAGTGAGTGGGGGACTCCGCAAGAGACCCAGTACTTC | CASSEWGTPQETQYF
NA | TRBJ1-6 | TRBV6-5 | NA | TGTGCCAGCAGTCCCACAGGGTTGGGAAATTCACCCCTCCACTTT | CASSPTGLGNSPLHF
TRBD1 | TRBJ1-2 | TRBV20-1 | many | TGCAGTGCTGCCAGGGGGCACGGCTACACCTTC | CSAARGHGYTF
NA | TRBJ1-4 | TRBV5-1 | NA | TGCGCCAGCAGCTCCAGCCCAACTAATGAAAAACTGTTTTTT | CASSSSPTNEKLFF
NA | TRBJ1-1 | TRBV27 | few | TGTGCCAGCAGATCCAGAACAGGGTTGAGCACTGAAGCTTTCTTT | CASRSRTGLSTEAFF
NA | TRBJ2-3 | TRBV19 | NA | TGTGCCAGTAGTGCCCTCTCAGCCAGCACAGATACGCAGTATTTT | CASSALSASTDTQYF
NA | TRBJ1-6 | TRBV20-1 | NA | TGCAGTGCTAGATCCGGGACTGACTATAATTCACCCCTCCACTTT | CSARSGTDYNSPLHF
NA | TRBJ1-6 | TRBV3-1 | few | TGTGCCAGCAGCCCCAGACAGTCAAATTCACCCCTCCACTTT | CASSPRQSNSPLHF
NA | TRBJ2-1 | TRBV7-3 | NA | TGTGCCAGCAGCCCCCAACTTCAGAATGAGCAGTTCTTC | CASSPQLQNEQFF
NA | TRBJ1-1 | TRBV11-3 | many | TGTGCCAGCAGCCCCCGACAGGTTGAAGCTTTCTTT | CASSPRQVEAFF
TRBD1 | TRBJ2-1 | TRBV28 | NA | TGTGCCAGCAGTCCACCTCCGGGGACAGGGTCCAATGAGCAGTTCTTC | CASSPPPGTGSNEQFF
NA | TRBJ2-7 | TRBV6-8 | NA | TGTGCCAGCAGCCGGCCGTCAGACTACGAGCAGTACTTC | CASSRPSDYEQYF
NA | TRBJ1-1 | TRBV11-2 | NA | TGTGCCAGCAGGAAATCGGGGAGGGATAACACTGAAGCTTTCTTT | CASRKSGRDNTEAFF
NA | TRBJ2-1 | TRBV20-1 | few | TGCAGTGCCATCGAACTGGAGGGGGCTAACAATGAGCAGTTCTTC | CSAIELEGANNEQFF
TRBD1 | TRBJ1-2 | TRBV6-2/TRBV6-3 | few | TGTGCCAGCAGTTCAGGGGGCCTGACTAACTATGGCTACACCTTC | CASSSGGLTNYGYTF
NA | TRBJ1-1 | TRBV6-2/TRBV6-3 | many | TGTGCCAGCAGTACACACAGGGATTTGAACACTGAAGCTTTCTTT | CASSTHRDLNTEAFF
NA | TRBJ1-1 | TRBV5-1 | NA | TGCGCCAGCAGCTTGGATGGCAATTTGAACACTGAAGCTTTCTTT | CASSLDGNLNTEAFF
NA | TRBJ2-1 | TRBV7-2 | many | TGTGCCAGCAGCTCAGAACCTCACAATGAGCAGTTCTTC | CASSSEPHNEQFF
NA | TRBJ1-4 | TRBV6-6 | once | TGTGCCAGCAAGCAGGCAACTAATGAAAAACTGTTTTTT | CASKQATNEKLFF
NA | TRBJ1-1 | TRBV5-1 | few | TGCGCCAGCAGCCCCCTGGGGGGACAAGCTTTCTTT | CASSPLGGQAFF
NA | TRBJ1-5 | TRBV28 | NA | TGTGCCAGCAGTTTTGTCCAGGGGAAGGGGCCCCAGCATTTT | CASSFVQGKGPQHF
TRBD1 | TRBJ2-7 | TRBV7-9 | NA | TGTGCCAGCAGCTCGACAGGGGGCAAGGGCTACGAGCAGTACTTC | CASSSTGGKGYEQYF
NA | TRBJ1-2 | TRBV7-6 | NA | TGTGCCAGCAGCTTACGAGCAGGCGACTATGGCTACACCTTC | CASSLRAGDYGYTF
TRBD1 | TRBJ2-3 | TRBV5-1 | NA | TGCGCCAGCAGCTTGCAGGTTTTGCACCGGACAGGAACTAGCACAGATACGCAGTATTTT | CASSLQVLHRTGTSTDTQYF
NA | TRBJ2-7 | TRBV3-1 | many | TGTGCCAGCAGCCAAGACAGGGTCTACGAGCAGTACTTC | CASSQDRVYEQYF
NA | TRBJ1-3 | TRBV6-2/TRBV6-3 | many | TGTGCCAGCAGAGAGGCGGCCGTCAACTCTGGAAACACCATATATTTT | CASREAAVNSGNTIYF
NA | TRBJ2-7 | TRBV24-1 | NA | TGTGCCACCAGTGATTCGGACCGCGCCTACGAGCAGTACTTC | CATSDSDRAYEQYF
NA | TRBJ1-1 | TRBV18 | few | TGTGCCAGCTCACCGAAAGATGAAGCTTTCTTT | CASSPKDEAFF